This is a list of T cell receptor beta chains from one sample in a study of shared clonotypes between healthy human individuals. Produced via immunoSEQ multiplex PCR; TCRdb's table is partial and in-frame only. The profile covers 950,000 to 1,300,000 clones, with roughly 80% appearing a single time and about 1.5% taken by the ten largest. Source material: memory CD4+ T cells sorted from blood. All receptors derive from a man between 18 and 35 years old in good health. Each CDR3 is given with its conserved first and last residue. The order of the fields is clone size, D gene, CDR3 length, V gene, J gene, CDR3 DNA, CDR3 protein. The D gene is left open where the match is weak. Size is omitted from some rows. Given values are once, few, many or a class for expanded clones.

>once|TRBD2|17|TRBV28|TRBJ2-3
TGTGCCAGCAGCTCTGGGGCACTAGCGGGGAGCACAGATACGCAGTATTTT
CASSSGALAGSTDTQYF
>-|TRBD1|13|TRBV27|TRBJ1-2
TGTGCCAGCAGCATCAGGGGGCTCTATGGCTACACCTTC
CASSIRGLYGYTF
>-|-|12|TRBV6-5|TRBJ2-1
TGTGCCAGCAGCCAAGGGAGAAGTGAGCAGTTCTTC
CASSQGRSEQFF
>-|-|14|TRBV5-6|TRBJ1-6
TGTGCCAGCAGCTTGGAAAAGGGAGCCGTCCCCCTCCACTTT
CASSLEKGAVPLHF
>-|-|14|TRBV5-1|TRBJ2-3
TGCGCCAGCAGCTTAAAGCAGGGAGTAGATACGCAGTATTTT
CASSLKQGVDTQYF
>few|-|15|TRBV7-2|TRBJ1-4
TGTGCCAGCAGCTTAGCGTTGGGGTCTAATGAAAAACTGTTTTTT
CASSLALGSNEKLFF
>-|TRBD2|19|TRBV5-1|TRBJ2-2
TGCGCCAGCAGCTCCCCGCCGGGAGGGAATTGGGGGAACACCGGGGAGCTGTTTTTT
CASSSPPGGNWGNTGELFF
>-|TRBD2|16|TRBV7-3|TRBJ2-1
TGTGCCAGCAGCCTCCTCGGGCTAGCGGGGGTGAATGAGCAGTTCTTC
CASSLLGLAGVNEQFF
>few|-|16|TRBV19|TRBJ2-1
TGTGCCAGTAGTCCACCAGGGGCGGGAGCCTACAATGAGCAGTTCTTC
CASSPPGAGAYNEQFF
>-|-|14|TRBV5-1|TRBJ2-2
TGCGCCAGCAGCTTGGGGTCGAACACCGGGGAGCTGTTTTTT
CASSLGSNTGELFF
>-|-|13|TRBV5-1|TRBJ2-3
TGCGCCAGCAGCGTCGCCGGAACAGATACGCAGTATTTT
CASSVAGTDTQYF
>-|-|11|TRBV30|TRBJ2-4
TGTGCCTGGAGTGTACAAGGACTTCAGTACTTC
CAWSVQGLQYF
>-|-|14|TRBV19|TRBJ1-2
TGTGCCAGTAGTATAGTGGGCGTCGGCTCGCCCTACACCTTC
CASSIVGVGSPYTF
>-|-|12|TRBV19|TRBJ2-2
TGTGCCAGTAGTATCGGCAAAGGGGAGCTGTTTTTT
CASSIGKGELFF
>-|TRBD1|15|TRBV5-1|TRBJ1-3
TGCGCCAGCAGCTCCGGACAGGGGGCAGGAAACACCATATATTTT
CASSSGQGAGNTIYF
>-|-|13|TRBV28|TRBJ2-2
TGTGCCAGCACCAGCGACGCCACCGGGGAGCTGTTTTTT
CASTSDATGELFF
>-|-|14|TRBV28|TRBJ2-7
TGTGCCAGCAGCCCCCCGGACGGGTTCTACGAGCAGTACTTC
CASSPPDGFYEQYF
>-|-|12|TRBV28|TRBJ2-1
TGTGCCAGCAGTTTAAGGGGCAATGAGCAGTTCTTC
CASSLRGNEQFF
>-|-|11|TRBV29-1|TRBJ1-1
TGCAGCGGCCAGGAGAACACTGAAGCTTTCTTT
CSGQENTEAFF
>-|TRBD1|16|TRBV18|TRBJ1-4
TGTGCCAGCTCACCCTACACAGGGGAGGTGGATGAAAAACTGTTTTTT
CASSPYTGEVDEKLFF
>-|-|13|TRBV2|TRBJ2-7
TGTGCCAGCAGTGAAGGGAGGCCTTACGAGCAGTACTTC
CASSEGRPYEQYF
>once|TRBD2|11|TRBV30|TRBJ2-1
TGTGCCTGGAGTTTAGCGGGGGAGCAGTTCTTC
CAWSLAGEQFF
>few|TRBD2|17|TRBV7-3|TRBJ2-3
TGTGCCAGCAACATGGGGACTAGCGGGGGGCGTACAGATACGCAGTATTTT
CASNMGTSGGRTDTQYF
>-|TRBD1|16|TRBV5-1|TRBJ2-5
TGCGCCAGCAGCGCTGGTAGGGGACAGCGACAAGAGACCCAGTACTTC
CASSAGRGQRQETQYF
>-|TRBD1|15|TRBV6-6|TRBJ1-2
TGTGCCAGCAGCGACTCCAGGGGGACGCAATATGGCTACACCTTC
CASSDSRGTQYGYTF
>-|-|11|TRBV20-1|TRBJ1-1
TGCAGTGCTAGAGATGCCACTGAAGCTTTCTTT
CSARDATEAFF
>many|-|14|TRBV30|TRBJ2-5
TGTGCCTGTCGGAGTGATATGTACCAAGAGACCCAGTACTTC
CACRSDMYQETQYF
>once|-|13|TRBV6-6|TRBJ1-1
TGTGCCAGCAGTACCGGGACCTTATTCGAAGCTTTCTTT
CASSTGTLFEAFF
>-|-|17|TRBV11-3|TRBJ2-3
TGTGCCAGCAGTTACGGTCAGGGAGACGCGAGCACAGATACGCAGTATTTT
CASSYGQGDASTDTQYF
>-|-|15|TRBV7-8|TRBJ2-4
TGTGCCAGCAGCTCCGACGGACAGGCCAAAAACATTCAGTACTTC
CASSSDGQAKNIQYF
>-|-|15|TRBV7-6|TRBJ2-7
TGTGCCAGCAGCTTAGAGTTGGGACCTACCTACGAGCAGTACTTC
CASSLELGPTYEQYF